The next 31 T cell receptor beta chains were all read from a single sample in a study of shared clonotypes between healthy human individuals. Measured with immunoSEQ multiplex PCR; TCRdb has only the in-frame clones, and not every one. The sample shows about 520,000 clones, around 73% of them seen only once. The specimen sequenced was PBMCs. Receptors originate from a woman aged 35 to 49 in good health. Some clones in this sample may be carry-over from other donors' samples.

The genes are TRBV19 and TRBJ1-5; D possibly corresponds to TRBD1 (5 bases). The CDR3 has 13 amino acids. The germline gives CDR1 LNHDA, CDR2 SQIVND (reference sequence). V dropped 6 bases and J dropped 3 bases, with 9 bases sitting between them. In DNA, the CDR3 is TGTGCCAGTAGCGGACAAAACAATCAGCCCCAGCATTTT. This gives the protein CASSGQNNQPQHF.

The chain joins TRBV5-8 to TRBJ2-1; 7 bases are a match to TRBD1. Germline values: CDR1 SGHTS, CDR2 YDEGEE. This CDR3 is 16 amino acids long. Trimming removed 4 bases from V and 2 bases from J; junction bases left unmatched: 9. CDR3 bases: TGTGCCAGCAGCCCACCCTACAGGGGTACCTACAATGAGCAGTTCTTC. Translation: CASSPPYRGTYNEQFF.

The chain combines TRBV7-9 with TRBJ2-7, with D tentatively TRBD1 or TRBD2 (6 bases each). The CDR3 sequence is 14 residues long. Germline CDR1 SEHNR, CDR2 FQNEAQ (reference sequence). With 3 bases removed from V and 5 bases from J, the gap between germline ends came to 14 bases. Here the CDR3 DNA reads TGTGCCAGCAGCTTTGGGGGGCAAAGGAACGAGCAGTACTTC. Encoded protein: CASSFGGQRNEQYF.

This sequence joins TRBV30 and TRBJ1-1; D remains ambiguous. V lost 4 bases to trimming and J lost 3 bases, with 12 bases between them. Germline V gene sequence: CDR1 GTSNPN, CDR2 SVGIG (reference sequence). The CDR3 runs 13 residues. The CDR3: CAWTRGGDTEAFF. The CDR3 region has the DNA TGTGCCTGGACTCGGGGAGGCGACACTGAAGCTTTCTTT.

CDR3 amino acids: CARGGGGRETNEQFF. CDR3 coding DNA: TGTGCCCGAGGAGGGGGTGGGCGGGAAACCAATGAGCAGTTCTTC. The chain uses TRBV6-5 and TRBJ2-1, with D perhaps TRBD1 or TRBD2 (6 bases each). The germline V and J ends were trimmed by 11 bases and 6 bases, with 23 bases remaining between them. CDR1 and CDR2 from the germline V gene are MNHEY and SVGAGI. This CDR3 has 15 residues.

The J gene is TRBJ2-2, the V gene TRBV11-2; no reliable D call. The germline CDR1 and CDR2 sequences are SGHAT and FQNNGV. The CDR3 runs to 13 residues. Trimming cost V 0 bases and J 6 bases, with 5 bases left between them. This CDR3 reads CASSLDQSGELFF. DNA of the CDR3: TGTGCCAGCAGCTTAGATCAATCCGGGGAGCTGTTTTTT.

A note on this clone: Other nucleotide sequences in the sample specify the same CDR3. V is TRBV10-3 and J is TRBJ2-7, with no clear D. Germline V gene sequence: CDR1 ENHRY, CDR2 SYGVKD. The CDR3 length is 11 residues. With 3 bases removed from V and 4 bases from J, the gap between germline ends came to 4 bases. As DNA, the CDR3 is TGTGCCATCAGTGATCTTTACGAGCAGTACTTC. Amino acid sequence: CAISDLYEQYF.

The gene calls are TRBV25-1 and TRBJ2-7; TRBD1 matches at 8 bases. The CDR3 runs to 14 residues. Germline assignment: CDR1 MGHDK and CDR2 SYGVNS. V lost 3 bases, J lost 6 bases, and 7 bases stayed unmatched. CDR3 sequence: CASSDLRDRSEQYF. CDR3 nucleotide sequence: TGTGCCAGCAGTGATCTCCGGGACAGGTCCGAGCAGTACTTC.

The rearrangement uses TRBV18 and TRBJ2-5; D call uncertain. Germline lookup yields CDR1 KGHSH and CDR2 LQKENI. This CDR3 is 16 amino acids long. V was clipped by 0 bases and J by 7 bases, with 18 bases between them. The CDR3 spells CASSPPERARRTTQYF. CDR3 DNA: TGTGCCAGCTCACCACCGGAAAGGGCGAGGCGTACGACCCAGTACTTC.

The CDR3 is CAKQGARSTEAFF. CDR3 coding DNA: TGTGCCAAACAGGGGGCGAGAAGCACTGAAGCTTTCTTT. This chain joins TRBV25-1 and TRBJ1-1; 9 bases match TRBD1. The germline V gene encodes CDR1 MGHDK and CDR2 SYGVNS. CDR3 length equals 13 residues. Unmatched junction bases numbered 7, after V lost 10 bases and J lost 4 bases.

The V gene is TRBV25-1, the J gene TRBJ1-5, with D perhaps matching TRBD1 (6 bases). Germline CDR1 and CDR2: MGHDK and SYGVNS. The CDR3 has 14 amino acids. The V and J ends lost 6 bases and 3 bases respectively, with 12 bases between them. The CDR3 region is CASRPTGNNQPQHF. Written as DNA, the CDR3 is TGTGCCAGCAGACCGACAGGTAACAATCAGCCCCAGCATTTT.

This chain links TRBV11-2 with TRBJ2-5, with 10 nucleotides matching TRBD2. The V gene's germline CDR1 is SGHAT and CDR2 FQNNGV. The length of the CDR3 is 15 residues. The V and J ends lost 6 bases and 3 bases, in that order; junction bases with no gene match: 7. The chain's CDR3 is CASRPSGRLEETQYF. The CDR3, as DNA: TGTGCCAGCAGACCTAGCGGGAGACTAGAAGAGACCCAGTACTTC.

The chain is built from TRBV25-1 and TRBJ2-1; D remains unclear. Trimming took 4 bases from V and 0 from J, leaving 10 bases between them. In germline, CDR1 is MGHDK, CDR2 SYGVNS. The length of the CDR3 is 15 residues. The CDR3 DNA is TGTGCCAGCAGTGCTCCAGGACGCTCCTACAATGAGCAGTTCTTC. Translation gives CASSAPGRSYNEQFF.

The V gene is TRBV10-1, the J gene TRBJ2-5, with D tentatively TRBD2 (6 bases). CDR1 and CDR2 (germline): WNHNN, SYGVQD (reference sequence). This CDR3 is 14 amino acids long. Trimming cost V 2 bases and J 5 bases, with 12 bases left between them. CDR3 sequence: CASSEIGAGETQYF. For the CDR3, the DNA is TGCGCCAGCAGTGAGATTGGGGCGGGGGAGACCCAGTACTTC.

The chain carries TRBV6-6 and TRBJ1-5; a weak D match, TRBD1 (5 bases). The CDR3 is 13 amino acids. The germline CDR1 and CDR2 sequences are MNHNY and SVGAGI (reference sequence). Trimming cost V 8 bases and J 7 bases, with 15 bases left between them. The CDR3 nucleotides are TGTGCCAGCTCGATCAGGGATAGGCAGCCCCAGCATTTT. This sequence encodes CASSIRDRQPQHF.

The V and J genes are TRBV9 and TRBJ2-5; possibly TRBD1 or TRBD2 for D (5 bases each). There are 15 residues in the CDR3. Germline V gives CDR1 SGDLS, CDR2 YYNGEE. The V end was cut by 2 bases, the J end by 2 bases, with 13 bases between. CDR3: CASSVLGTQQETQYF. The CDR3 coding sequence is TGTGCCAGCAGCGTCCTCGGGACCCAACAAGAGACCCAGTACTTC.

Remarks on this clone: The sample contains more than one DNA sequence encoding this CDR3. CDR3 nucleotides: TGTGCCATCAGTGAGGACAGCTCCTACAATGAGCAGTTCTTC. Protein product: CAISEDSSYNEQFF. The J gene is TRBJ2-1, the V gene TRBV10-3; perhaps TRBD1 as D (5 bases). Germline V gene data show CDR1 as ENHRY and CDR2 as SYGVKD. CDR3 length: 14 residues. Deletions cut 2 bases from V and 0 bases from J, with 5 bases between.

CDR3 sequence reads: CASSFGQGSHEQYF. CDR3 nucleotides: TGTGCCAGCAGCTTCGGACAGGGTTCCCACGAGCAGTACTTC. The genes are TRBV5-4 and TRBJ2-7, with TRBD1 identical over 8 bases. CDR3 size: 14 residues. The ends lost 2 bases at V and 5 bases at J; junction bases unmatched: 6. Germline V gene sequence: CDR1 SGHNT, CDR2 YYREEE (reference sequence). Full variable domain (outside the CDR3, taken from reference TRBV5-4 and TRBJ2-7): ETGVTQSPTHLIKTRGQQVTLRCSSQSGHNTVSWYQQALGQGPQFIFQYYREEENGRGNFPPRFSGLQFPNYSSELNVNALELDDSALYLCASSFGQGSHEQYFGPGTRLTVT.

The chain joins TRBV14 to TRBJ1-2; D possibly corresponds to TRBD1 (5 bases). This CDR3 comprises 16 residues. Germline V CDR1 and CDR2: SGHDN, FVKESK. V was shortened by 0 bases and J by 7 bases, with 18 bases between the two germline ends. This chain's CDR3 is CASSQEGLGTVSGYTF. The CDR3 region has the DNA TGTGCCAGCAGCCAAGAAGGGTTAGGGACGGTGTCTGGCTACACCTTC. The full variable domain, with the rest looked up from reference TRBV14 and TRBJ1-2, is EAGVTQFPSHSVIEKGQTVTLRCDPISGHDNLYWYRRVMGKEIKFLLHFVKESKQDESGMPNNRFLAERTGGTYSTLKVQPAELEDSGVYFCASSQEGLGTVSGYTFGSGTRLTVV.

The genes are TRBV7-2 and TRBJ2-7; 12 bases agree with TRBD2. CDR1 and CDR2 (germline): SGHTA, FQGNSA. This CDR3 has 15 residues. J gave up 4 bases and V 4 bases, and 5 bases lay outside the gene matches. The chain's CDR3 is CASSSLAGGPYEQYF. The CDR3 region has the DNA TGTGCCAGCAGCTCCCTAGCGGGAGGGCCTTACGAGCAGTACTTC. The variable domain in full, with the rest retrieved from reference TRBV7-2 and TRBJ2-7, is GAGVSQSPSNKVTEKGKDVELRCDPISGHTALYWYRQSLGQGLEFLIYFQGNSAPDKSGLPSDRFSAERTGGSVSTLTIQRTQQEDSAVYLCASSSLAGGPYEQYFGPGTRLTVT.

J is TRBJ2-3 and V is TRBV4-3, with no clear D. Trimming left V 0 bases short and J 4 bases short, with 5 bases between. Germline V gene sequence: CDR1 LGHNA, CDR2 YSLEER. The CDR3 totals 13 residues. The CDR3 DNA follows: TGCGCCAGCAGCCAAGATTGGGCAGATACGCAGTATTTT. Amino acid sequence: CASSQDWADTQYF.

The chain's CDR3 is CASSTTGVSGNTIYF. The CDR3 DNA follows: TGTGCCAGTAGCACCACAGGGGTTTCTGGAAACACCATATATTTT. The J gene is TRBJ1-3, the V gene TRBV19, with 7 bases fitting TRBD1. With 6 bases clipped from V and 1 base from J, the junction kept 6 bases outside the gene matches. The CDR3 is made up of 15 amino acids. CDR1 and CDR2 (germline): LNHDA, SQIVND (reference sequence).

The CDR3 DNA is TGTGCCAGCAGCGTAGGTCCTAGCGACTCGGGTTGGGATACGCAGTATTTT. This sequence encodes CASSVGPSDSGWDTQYF. The V call is TRBV9, the J call TRBJ2-3, with D possibly being TRBD2 (6 bases). Germline-derived CDR1 and CDR2 are SGDLS and YYNGEE. CDR3 length: 17 residues. Trimming shortened V by 0 bases and J by 6 bases, and 20 bases separated the two germline ends. The whole variable domain, filled in from reference TRBV9 and TRBJ2-3, reads DSGVTQTPKHLITATGQRVTLRCSPRSGDLSVYWYQQSLDQGLQFLIQYYNGEERAKGNILERFSAQQFPDLHSELNLSSLELGDSALYFCASSVGPSDSGWDTQYFGPGTRLTVL.

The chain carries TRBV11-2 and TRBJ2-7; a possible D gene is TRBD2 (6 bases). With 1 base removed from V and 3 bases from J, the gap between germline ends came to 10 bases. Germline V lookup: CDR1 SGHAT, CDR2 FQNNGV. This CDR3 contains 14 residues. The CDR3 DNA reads TGTGCCAGCAGCTTAGCGGGAGCGGTCTACGAGCAGTACTTC. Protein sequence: CASSLAGAVYEQYF.

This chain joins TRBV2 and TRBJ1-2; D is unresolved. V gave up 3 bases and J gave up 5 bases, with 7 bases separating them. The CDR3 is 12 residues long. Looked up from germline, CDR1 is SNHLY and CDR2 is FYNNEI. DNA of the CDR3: TGTGCCAGCAGTGACAGGCAGTATGGCTACACCTTC. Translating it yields CASSDRQYGYTF.

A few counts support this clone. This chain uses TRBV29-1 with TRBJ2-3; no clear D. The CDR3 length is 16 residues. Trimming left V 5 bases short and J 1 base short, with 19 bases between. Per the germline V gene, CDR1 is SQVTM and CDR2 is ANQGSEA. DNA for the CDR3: TGCAGCGTTCGGAATAGAACGATGGGCGGCACAGATACGCAGTATTTT. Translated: CSVRNRTMGGTDTQYF.

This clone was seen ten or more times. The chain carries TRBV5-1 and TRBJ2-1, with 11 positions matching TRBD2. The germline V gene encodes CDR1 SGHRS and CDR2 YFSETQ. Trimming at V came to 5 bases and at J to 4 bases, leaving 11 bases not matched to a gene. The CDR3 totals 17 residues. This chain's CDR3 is CASSKGQTSGAYNEQFF. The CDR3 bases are TGCGCCAGCAGTAAGGGGCAGACTAGCGGGGCGTACAATGAGCAGTTCTTC. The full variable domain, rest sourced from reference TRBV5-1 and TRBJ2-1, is KAGVTQTPRYLIKTRGQQVTLSCSPISGHRSVSWYQQTPGQGLQFLFEYFSETQRNKGNFPGRFSGRQFSNSRSEMNVSTLELGDSALYLCASSKGQTSGAYNEQFFGPGTRLTVL.

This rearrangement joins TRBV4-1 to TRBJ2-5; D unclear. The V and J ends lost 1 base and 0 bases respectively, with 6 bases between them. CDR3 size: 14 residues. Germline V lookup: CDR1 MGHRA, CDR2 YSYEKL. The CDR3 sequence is CASSQAINQETQYF. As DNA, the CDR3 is TGCGCCAGCAGCCAAGCTATAAACCAAGAGACCCAGTACTTC.

The CDR3 region is CASCYRGRDYEQYF. The CDR3 coding sequence is TGTGCCAGCTGCTACAGGGGGCGCGACTACGAGCAGTACTTC. The chain recombines TRBV21-1 with TRBJ2-7; TRBD1, as called in the table, went unchecked against the DNA. TRBV21-1 is marked as a pseudogene. CDR3 size: 14 residues.

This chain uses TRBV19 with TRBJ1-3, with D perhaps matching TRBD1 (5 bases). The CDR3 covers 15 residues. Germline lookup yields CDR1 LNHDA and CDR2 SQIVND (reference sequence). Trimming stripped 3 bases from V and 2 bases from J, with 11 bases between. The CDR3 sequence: CASSIDRQPGNTIYF. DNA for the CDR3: TGTGCCAGTAGTATTGATCGACAGCCTGGAAACACCATATATTTT.

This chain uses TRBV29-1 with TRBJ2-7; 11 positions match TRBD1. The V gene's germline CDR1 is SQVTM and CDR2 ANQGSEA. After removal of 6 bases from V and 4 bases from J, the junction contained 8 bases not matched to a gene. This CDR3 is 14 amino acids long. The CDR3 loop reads CSVDAGTGGYEQYF. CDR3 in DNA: TGCAGCGTAGACGCCGGGACAGGGGGTTACGAGCAGTACTTC.